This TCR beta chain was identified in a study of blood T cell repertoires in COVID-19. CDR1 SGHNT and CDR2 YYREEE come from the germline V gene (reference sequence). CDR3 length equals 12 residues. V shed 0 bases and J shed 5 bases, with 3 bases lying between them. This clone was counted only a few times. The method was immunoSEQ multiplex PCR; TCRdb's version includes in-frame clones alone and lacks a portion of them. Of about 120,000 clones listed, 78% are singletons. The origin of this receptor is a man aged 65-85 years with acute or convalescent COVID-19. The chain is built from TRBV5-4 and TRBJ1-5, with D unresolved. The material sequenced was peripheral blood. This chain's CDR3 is CASSLDYQPQHF. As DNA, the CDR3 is TGTGCCAGCAGCTTGGACTATCAGCCCCAGCATTTT.